This TCR beta chain is drawn from a study of shared clonotypes between healthy human individuals. Turning to the study itself: Aged between 18 and 49, the donors were two women and a few men. CD4 naive and memory got three plates each, CD8 naive two, CD8 memory one.

Concerning this clone: The antigen is undetermined.

Assay used: immunoSEQ multiplex PCR; TCRdb lists only in-frame clones, some missing. The table lists 640,000 or so clones, about two thirds of them singletons. The study, taken as a whole, reports: Roughly 4.7% was the fraction of naive CD4 clonotypes found shared across four donors. Memory subsets generally showed lower estimated richness than naive subsets.

This clonotype originated in a woman under 40 in good health. The sample was memory CD4+ T cells sorted from blood. The subset was: CD45RA-negative fraction.

CDR3: CASSVSPIWRDHEQYF. The CDR3 DNA sequence: TGTGCCAGTAGTGTCTCCCCCATTTGGCGGGATCACGAGCAGTACTTC. The rearrangement joins TRBV19 to TRBJ2-7, with D possibly matching TRBD2 (6 bases). The V end was cut by 5 bases, the J end by 5 bases, with 22 bases between. There are 16 residues in the CDR3. Germline CDR1 is LNHDA and CDR2 is SQIVND (reference sequence).